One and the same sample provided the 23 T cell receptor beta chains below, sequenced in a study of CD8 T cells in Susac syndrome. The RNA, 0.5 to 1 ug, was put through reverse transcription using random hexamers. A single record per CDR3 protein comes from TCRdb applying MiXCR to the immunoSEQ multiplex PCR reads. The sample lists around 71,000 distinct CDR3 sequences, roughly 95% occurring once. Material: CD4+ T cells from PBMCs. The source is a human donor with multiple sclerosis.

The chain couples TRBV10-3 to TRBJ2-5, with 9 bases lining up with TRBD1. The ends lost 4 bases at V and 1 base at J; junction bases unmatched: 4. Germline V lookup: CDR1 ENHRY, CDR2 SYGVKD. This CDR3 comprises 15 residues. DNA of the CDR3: TGTGCCATCAGTGCTAAGGACAGGGGCCAAGAGACCCAGTACTTC. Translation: CAISAKDRGQETQYF.

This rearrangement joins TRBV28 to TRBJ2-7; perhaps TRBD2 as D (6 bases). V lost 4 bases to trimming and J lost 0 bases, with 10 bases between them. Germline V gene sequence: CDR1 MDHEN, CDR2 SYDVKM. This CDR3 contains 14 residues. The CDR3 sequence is CASSSVDYSYEQYF. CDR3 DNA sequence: TGTGCCAGCAGTTCTGTGGACTACTCCTACGAGCAGTACTTC.

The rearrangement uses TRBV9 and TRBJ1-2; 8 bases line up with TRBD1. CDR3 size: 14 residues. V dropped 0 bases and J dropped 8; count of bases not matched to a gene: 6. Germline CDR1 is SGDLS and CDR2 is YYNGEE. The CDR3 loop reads CASSVDPGGSGYTF. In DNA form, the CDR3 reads TGTGCCAGCAGCGTAGACCCAGGGGGCAGCGGCTACACCTTC.

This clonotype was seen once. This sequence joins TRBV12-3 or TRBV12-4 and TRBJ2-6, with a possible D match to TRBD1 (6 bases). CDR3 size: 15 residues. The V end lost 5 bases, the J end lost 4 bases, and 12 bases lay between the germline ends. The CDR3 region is CASSPHREGANVLTF. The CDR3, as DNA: TGTGCCAGCAGTCCACACAGGGAAGGGGCCAACGTCCTGACTTTC.

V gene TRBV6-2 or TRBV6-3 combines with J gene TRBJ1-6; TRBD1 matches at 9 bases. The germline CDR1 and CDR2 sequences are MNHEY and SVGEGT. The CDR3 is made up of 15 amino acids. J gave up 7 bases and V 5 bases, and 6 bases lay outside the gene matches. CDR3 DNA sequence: TGTGCCAGCAGTCACCCTGGGACAGGGAATTCACCCCTCCACTTT. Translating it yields CASSHPGTGNSPLHF.

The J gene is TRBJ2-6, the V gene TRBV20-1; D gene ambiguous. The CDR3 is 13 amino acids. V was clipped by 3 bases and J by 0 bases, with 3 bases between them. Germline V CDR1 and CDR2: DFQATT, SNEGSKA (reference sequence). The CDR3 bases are TGCAGTGCTAGGTACTCTGGGGCCAACGTCCTGACTTTC. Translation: CSARYSGANVLTF.

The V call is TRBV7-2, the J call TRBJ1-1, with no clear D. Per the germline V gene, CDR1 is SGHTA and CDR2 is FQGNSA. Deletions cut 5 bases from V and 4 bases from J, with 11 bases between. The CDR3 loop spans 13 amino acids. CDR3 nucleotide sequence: TGTGCCAGCAGCCCCAGGAGATCCACTGAAGCTTTCTTT. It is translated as CASSPRRSTEAFF.

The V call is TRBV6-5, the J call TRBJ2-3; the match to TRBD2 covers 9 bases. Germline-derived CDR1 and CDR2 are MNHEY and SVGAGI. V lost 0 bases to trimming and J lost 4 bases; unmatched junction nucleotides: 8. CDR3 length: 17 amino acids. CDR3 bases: TGTGCCAGCAGTTACTCGTCGGGGCGGGGGGGCCCAGATACGCAGTATTTT. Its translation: CASSYSSGRGGPDTQYF.

The CDR3, as DNA: TGCAGTGCTCTAAGGGATTTGGGTCAGCCCCAGCATTTT. Encoded protein: CSALRDLGQPQHF. V is TRBV20-1 and J is TRBJ1-5; D unclear. Germline V gives CDR1 DFQATT, CDR2 SNEGSKA (reference sequence). With 5 bases removed from V and 6 bases from J, the gap between germline ends came to 14 bases. The CDR3 spans 13 residues.

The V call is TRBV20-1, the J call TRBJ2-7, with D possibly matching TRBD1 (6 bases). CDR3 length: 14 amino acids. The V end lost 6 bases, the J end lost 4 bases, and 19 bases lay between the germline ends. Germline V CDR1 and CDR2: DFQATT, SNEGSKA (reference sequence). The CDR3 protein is CSASRGSLDYEQYF. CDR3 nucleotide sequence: TGCAGTGCGTCGAGGGGGTCTCTCGATTACGAGCAGTACTTC.

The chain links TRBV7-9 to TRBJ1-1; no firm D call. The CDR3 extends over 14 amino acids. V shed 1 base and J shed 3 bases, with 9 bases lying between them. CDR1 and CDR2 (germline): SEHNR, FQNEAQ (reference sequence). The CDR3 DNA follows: TGTGCCAGCAGCTTAGGCGCTACAGACACTGAAGCTTTCTTT. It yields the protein CASSLGATDTEAFF.

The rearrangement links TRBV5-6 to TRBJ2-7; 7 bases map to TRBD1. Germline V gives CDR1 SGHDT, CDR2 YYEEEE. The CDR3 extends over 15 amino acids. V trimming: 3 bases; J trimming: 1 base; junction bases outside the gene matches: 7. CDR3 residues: CASSSRGRGSYEQYF. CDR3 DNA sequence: TGTGCCAGCAGCTCAAGGGGGCGCGGGTCCTACGAGCAGTACTTC.

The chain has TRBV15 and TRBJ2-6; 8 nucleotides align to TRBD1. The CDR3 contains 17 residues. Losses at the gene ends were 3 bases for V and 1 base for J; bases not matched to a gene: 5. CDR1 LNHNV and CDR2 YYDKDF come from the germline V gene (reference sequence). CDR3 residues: CATSRGDRTSGANVLTF. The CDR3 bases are TGTGCCACCAGCAGGGGGGACAGGACTTCTGGGGCCAACGTCCTGACTTTC.

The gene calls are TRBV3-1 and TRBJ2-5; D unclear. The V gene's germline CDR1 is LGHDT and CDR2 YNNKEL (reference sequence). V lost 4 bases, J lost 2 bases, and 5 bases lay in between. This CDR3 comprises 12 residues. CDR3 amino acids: CASSPPQETQYF. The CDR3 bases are TGTGCCAGCAGCCCACCACAAGAGACCCAGTACTTC.

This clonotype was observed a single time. The CDR3 DNA follows: TGTGCCAGCCTAGGGGTGGAGACCCAGTACTTC. Protein: CASLGVETQYF. This rearrangement joins TRBV6-6 to TRBJ2-5; possibly TRBD1 for D (5 bases). CDR1 is MNHNY and CDR2 is SVGAGI in the germline V gene (reference sequence). This CDR3 has 11 residues. V lost 8 bases and J lost 5, with 9 bases in between.

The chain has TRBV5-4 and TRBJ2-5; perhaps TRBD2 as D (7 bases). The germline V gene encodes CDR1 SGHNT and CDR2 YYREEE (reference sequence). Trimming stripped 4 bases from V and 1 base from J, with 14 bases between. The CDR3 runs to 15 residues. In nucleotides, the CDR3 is TGTGCCAGCAGCCCTTTGGCGGGGGCCCAAGAGACCCAGTACTTC. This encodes CASSPLAGAQETQYF.

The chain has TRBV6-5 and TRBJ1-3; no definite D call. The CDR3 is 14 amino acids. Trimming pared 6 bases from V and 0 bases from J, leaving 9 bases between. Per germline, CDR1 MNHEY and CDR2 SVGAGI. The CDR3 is CASRPLNSGNTIYF. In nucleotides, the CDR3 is TGTGCCAGCAGGCCTCTCAACTCTGGAAACACCATATATTTT.

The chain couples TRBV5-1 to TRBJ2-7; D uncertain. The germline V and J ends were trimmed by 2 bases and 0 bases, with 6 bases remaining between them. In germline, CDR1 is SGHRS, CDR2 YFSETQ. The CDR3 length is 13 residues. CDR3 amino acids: CASSFLPSYEQYF. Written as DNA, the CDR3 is TGCGCCAGCAGCTTTCTGCCCTCCTACGAGCAGTACTTC.

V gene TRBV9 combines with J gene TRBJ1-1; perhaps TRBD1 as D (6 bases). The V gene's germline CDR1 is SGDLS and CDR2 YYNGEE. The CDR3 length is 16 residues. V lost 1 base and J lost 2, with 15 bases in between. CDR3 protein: CASSVQGSTPNTEAFF. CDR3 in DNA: TGTGCCAGCAGCGTACAGGGGTCTACCCCTAACACTGAAGCTTTCTTT.

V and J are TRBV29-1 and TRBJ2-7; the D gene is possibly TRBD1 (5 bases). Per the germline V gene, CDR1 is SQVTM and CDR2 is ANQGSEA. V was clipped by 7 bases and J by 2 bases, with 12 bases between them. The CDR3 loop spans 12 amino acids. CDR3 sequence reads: CSAKTATYEQYF. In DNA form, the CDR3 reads TGCAGCGCAAAGACAGCCACCTACGAGCAGTACTTC.

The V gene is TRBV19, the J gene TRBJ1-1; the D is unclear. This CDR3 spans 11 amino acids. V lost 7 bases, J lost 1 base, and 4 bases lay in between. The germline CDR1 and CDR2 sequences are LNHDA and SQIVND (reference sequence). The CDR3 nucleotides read TGTGCCAGTACCGGGAACACTGAAGCTTTCTTT. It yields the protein CASTGNTEAFF.

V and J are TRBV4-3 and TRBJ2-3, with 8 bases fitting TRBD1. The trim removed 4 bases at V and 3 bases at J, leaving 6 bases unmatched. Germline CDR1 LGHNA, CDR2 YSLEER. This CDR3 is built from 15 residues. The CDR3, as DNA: TGCGCCAGCAGCCTAGGGACAGGACTAACAGATACGCAGTATTTT. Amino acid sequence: CASSLGTGLTDTQYF.

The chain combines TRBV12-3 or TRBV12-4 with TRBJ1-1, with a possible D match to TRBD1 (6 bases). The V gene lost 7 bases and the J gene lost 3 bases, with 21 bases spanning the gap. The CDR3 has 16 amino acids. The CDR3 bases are TGTGCCAGCACCCAGGGGTTTCCGATATGGGACACTGAAGCTTTCTTT. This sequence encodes CASTQGFPIWDTEAFF.